A single sample gave rise to the 13 T cell receptor beta chains below, sequenced in a study of blood T cell repertoires in COVID-19. This table comes from immunoSEQ multiplex PCR, and its TCRdb copy is limited to in-frame clones, with some not included. The data show about 260,000 clones, less than 90% seen once. Sequenced material: peripheral blood. The receptors come from a man in his sixties who had recovered from COVID-19.

The chain uses TRBV27 and TRBJ2-5; no clear D. Germline CDR1 is MNHEY and CDR2 is SMNVEV (reference sequence). The CDR3 has 12 residues. The V end lost 2 bases, the J end lost 4 bases, and 5 bases lay between the germline ends. The CDR3 nucleotides read TGTGCCAGCAGTTTACCCGGAGAGACCCAGTACTTC. Its translation is CASSLPGETQYF.

The V and J genes are TRBV7-2 and TRBJ1-4, with a weak D call TRBD1 (5 bases). Trimming shortened V by 5 bases and J by 4 bases, and 11 bases separated the two germline ends. The CDR3 sequence is 14 residues long. The germline gives CDR1 SGHTA, CDR2 FQGNSA. CDR3 sequence reads: CASSRQGGNEKLFF. In DNA, the CDR3 is TGTGCCAGCAGCCGTCAGGGAGGTAATGAAAAACTGTTTTTT. Supplemented by reference TRBV7-2 and TRBJ1-4, the full variable domain reads GAGVSQSPSNKVTEKGKDVELRCDPISGHTALYWYRQSLGQGLEFLIYFQGNSAPDKSGLPSDRFSAERTGGSVSTLTIQRTQQEDSAVYLCASSRQGGNEKLFFGSGTQLSVL.

The gene calls are TRBV5-1 and TRBJ1-2; TRBD1 might be the D (6 bases). Germline CDR1 reads SGHRS; CDR2 reads YFSETQ. The CDR3 covers 15 residues. Deletions cut 4 bases from V and 3 bases from J, with 16 bases between. The chain's CDR3 is CASSRGGATDYGYTF. The CDR3 nucleotides read TGCGCCAGCAGCCGGGGGGGCGCCACTGACTATGGCTACACCTTC.

V and J are TRBV7-3 and TRBJ1-5, with D unresolved. This CDR3 spans 15 amino acids. Germline assignment: CDR1 SGHTA and CDR2 FQGTGA. V was clipped by 3 bases and J by 1 base, with 10 bases between them. In nucleotides, the CDR3 is TGTGCCAGCAGCTTGGACGGACTAAGCAATCAGCCCCAGCATTTT. Its translation: CASSLDGLSNQPQHF. The full variable domain, its missing parts supplied by reference TRBV7-3 and TRBJ1-5, is GAGVSQTPSNKVTEKGKYVELRCDPISGHTALYWYRQSLGQGPEFLIYFQGTGAADDSGLPNDRFFAVRPEGSVSTLKIQRTERGDSAVYLCASSLDGLSNQPQHFGDGTRLSIL.

This chain connects TRBV4-1 to TRBJ2-7; the D is unclear. Trimming left V 1 base short and J 3 bases short, with 10 bases between. CDR1 is MGHRA, CDR2 YSYEKL, per germline. CDR3 length: 14 residues. In DNA, the CDR3 is TGCGCCAGCAGCCAAGGCGGCAGAGTCTACGAGCAGTACTTC. It encodes CASSQGGRVYEQYF.

This sequence joins TRBV14 and TRBJ1-1; the D gene is possibly TRBD1 (5 bases). With 5 bases removed from V and 2 bases from J, the gap between germline ends came to 18 bases. This CDR3 is 16 amino acids long. CDR1 SGHDN and CDR2 FVKESK come from the germline V gene. CDR3 loop: CASSSGRGEFNTEAFF. The CDR3 coding sequence is TGTGCCAGCAGCAGTGGGAGGGGAGAATTCAACACTGAAGCTTTCTTT.

The V and J genes are TRBV2 and TRBJ2-4; TRBD1 matches at 8 bases. The CDR3 is 13 residues long. Germline V gene lookup returns CDR1 SNHLY and CDR2 FYNNEI. Germline trimming cut 9 bases from V and 3 bases from J; bases unmatched to any gene: 4. This CDR3 is CASNDRGKNIQYF. CDR3 bases: TGTGCCAGTAACGACAGGGGCAAAAACATTCAGTACTTC.

The rearrangement joins TRBV30 to TRBJ1-2; TRBD1 matches 7 bases. CDR1 is GTSNPN and CDR2 is SVGIG in the germline V gene (reference sequence). This CDR3 comprises 14 residues. Trimming at V came to 3 bases and at J to 4 bases, leaving 8 bases not matched to a gene. CDR3 in DNA: TGTGCCTGGAGGGGGACAGTAGGCGCCTATGGCTACACCTTC. This translates into CAWRGTVGAYGYTF.

The rearrangement links TRBV30 to TRBJ2-6; D not resolved. With 5 bases removed from V and 0 bases from J, the gap between germline ends came to 5 bases. Germline assignment: CDR1 GTSNPN and CDR2 SVGIG (reference sequence). The CDR3 sequence is 13 residues long. This CDR3 reads CAWESSGANVLTF. The CDR3 DNA sequence: TGTGCCTGGGAGAGCTCTGGGGCCAACGTCCTGACTTTC.

The chain recombines TRBV11-3 with TRBJ1-1; 9 nucleotides align to TRBD1. Germline loops: CDR1 SGHNT, CDR2 YENEEA. V trimming: 5 bases; J trimming: 7 bases; junction bases outside the gene matches: 11. This CDR3 is built from 15 residues. CDR3 nucleotides: TGTGCCAGCAGCCCCGACGGAACAGGGGGCGGTGAAGCTTTCTTT. It translates to CASSPDGTGGGEAFF.

This chain uses TRBV7-6 with TRBJ2-2, with TRBD1 matching 10 bases. Trimming took 5 bases from V and 6 from J; bases not matched to a gene: 9. This CDR3 comprises 16 residues. Germline V CDR1 and CDR2: SGHVS, FNYEAQ. The CDR3 DNA reads as TGTGCCAGCAGCGCAGTGACAGGGGGCACATCCGGGGAGCTGTTTTTT. Its translation is CASSAVTGGTSGELFF.

The genes are TRBV2 and TRBJ1-5; no definite D call. Germline V lookup: CDR1 SNHLY, CDR2 FYNNEI. Trimming removed 4 bases from V and 6 bases from J, with 10 bases in between. The CDR3 is 13 residues long. The CDR3 coding sequence is TGTGCCAGCAGTGGGAGCTCCGGTCAGCCCCAGCATTTT. Its translation: CASSGSSGQPQHF. Looking up the rest from reference TRBV2 and TRBJ1-5 gives the full variable domain: EPEVTQTPSHQVTQMGQEVILRCVPISNHLYFYWYRQILGQKVEFLVSFYNNEISEKSEIFDDQFSVERPDGSNFTLKIRSTKLEDSAMYFCASSGSSGQPQHFGDGTRLSIL.

The V and J genes are TRBV21-1 and TRBJ1-1; the D segment call TRBD1 is taken from the table without a DNA check. TRBV21-1 is listed as a pseudogene. This CDR3 spans 16 amino acids. CDR3 loop: CASSTRMTGANTEAFF. CDR3 bases: TGTGCCAGCAGCACCCGAATGACAGGGGCGAACACTGAAGCTTTCTTT.